These 28 T cell receptor beta chains were sequenced from one sample in a study of T cells in localized non-small cell lung cancer. Clones were read by immunoSEQ multiplex PCR, and TCRdb kept only the in-frame ones, dropping some. Among 20,000 to 30,000 clones listed, 86% were seen once. Source: peripheral blood, taken before any cancer treatment. The receptors derive from a female donor of 60 years or more with stage I lung adenocarcinoma.

The chain is built from TRBV4-2 and TRBJ2-5, with 12 bases matching TRBD2. The CDR3 has 18 amino acids. CDR1 and CDR2 from the germline V gene are LGHNA and YNFKEQ. V was clipped by 1 base and J by 1 base; unmatched bases: 7. Here the CDR3 reads CASSQAPSGRGGQETQYF. The CDR3 DNA follows: TGTGCCAGCAGCCAAGCCCCTAGCGGGAGGGGGGGCCAAGAGACCCAGTACTTC.

This chain connects TRBV27 to TRBJ1-6, with D perhaps TRBD1 (5 bases). Per germline, CDR1 MNHEY and CDR2 SMNVEV (reference sequence). V lost 2 bases and J lost 9, with 14 bases in between. The CDR3 has 15 amino acids. The CDR3 nucleotides read TGTGCCAGCAGTTTAGGGCAGGGCTTAGGTTCACCCCTCCACTTT. Its translation: CASSLGQGLGSPLHF.

This clone was seen only a few times. The chain carries TRBV5-4 and TRBJ1-3, with D possibly being TRBD1 (6 bases). The germline gives CDR1 SGHNT, CDR2 YYREEE (reference sequence). This CDR3 spans 15 amino acids. V lost 7 bases and J lost 4, with 18 bases in between. In nucleotides, the CDR3 is TGTGCCAGCGGTGAGGGGGATCTTTCCGGAAACACCATATATTTT. Protein sequence: CASGEGDLSGNTIYF.

This rearrangement joins TRBV6-6 to TRBJ1-5; D remains unclear. The CDR3 loop spans 13 amino acids. Germline lookup yields CDR1 MNHNY and CDR2 SVGAGI (reference sequence). The V gene lost 4 bases and the J gene lost 5 bases, with 9 bases spanning the gap. CDR3 coding DNA: TGTGCCAGCAGTTCCTCGATAGATCAGCCCCAGCATTTT. This translates into CASSSSIDQPQHF.

The rearrangement uses TRBV5-8 and TRBJ1-3; no clear D. The V end was cut by 0 bases, the J end by 3 bases, with 16 bases between. Germline V gene data show CDR1 as SGHTS and CDR2 as YDEGEE. The CDR3 length is 17 residues. DNA for the CDR3: TGTGCCAGCAGCTTGGTTTTCGGTCGTCTAGTTGGAAACACCATATATTTT. Protein product: CASSLVFGRLVGNTIYF.

The chain links TRBV29-1 to TRBJ2-3; maybe TRBD1 (5 bases). The CDR3 is made up of 12 amino acids. The ends were cut back, 4 bases at V and 4 bases at J, with 9 bases in the middle. Germline-derived CDR1 and CDR2 are SQVTM and ANQGSEA. In DNA, the CDR3 is TGCAGCGTTGGGGGCGGTTCAGATACGCAGTATTTT. This encodes CSVGGGSDTQYF.

V is TRBV30 and J is TRBJ1-1, with 8 positions matching TRBD1. This CDR3 region has 14 residues. CDR1 is GTSNPN and CDR2 is SVGIG in the germline V gene (reference sequence). The J segment lost 11 bases and the V segment lost 4 bases, leaving 15 bases of the junction unmatched. The CDR3 loop reads CAWNAGDRGGEAFF. In nucleotides, the CDR3 is TGTGCCTGGAACGCCGGCGACAGGGGCGGTGAGGCTTTCTTT.

The gene calls are TRBV5-4 and TRBJ2-3; 9 bases align to TRBD2. The CDR3 is made up of 15 amino acids. CDR1 and CDR2 from the germline V gene are SGHNT and YYREEE (reference sequence). J lost 1 base, V lost 3 bases, and 3 bases had no gene match. Here the CDR3 reads CASSSRLAGTDTQYF. DNA for the CDR3: TGTGCCAGCAGCTCGCGACTAGCGGGCACAGATACGCAGTATTTT.

The rearrangement links TRBV6-1 to TRBJ1-1; no definite D call. V lost 3 bases to trimming and J lost 1 base, with 9 bases between them. The CDR3 has 14 amino acids. CDR1 and CDR2 (germline): MNHNS, SASEGT. The CDR3 coding sequence is TGTGCCAGCAGTGAGGAAGGCGGGAACACTGAAGCTTTCTTT. Amino acids: CASSEEGGNTEAFF.

The chain joins TRBV18 to TRBJ1-5; D is unresolved. Trimming removed 3 bases from V and 4 bases from J, with 7 bases in between. Germline CDR1 is KGHSH and CDR2 is LQKENI. This CDR3 region has 13 residues. For the CDR3, the DNA is TGTGCCAGCTCACCGAGCGTAAATCAGCCCCAGCATTTT. Encoded protein: CASSPSVNQPQHF.

In DNA, the CDR3 is TGCAGCGTTGCCACGGCAGATACGCAGTATTTT. Its translation: CSVATADTQYF. J is TRBJ2-3 and V is TRBV29-1; unclear D gene. V lost 4 bases, J lost 4 bases, and 6 bases lay in between. Germline CDR1 SQVTM, CDR2 ANQGSEA. The CDR3 is 11 amino acids.

The genes are TRBV6-1 and TRBJ2-3; tentatively, D is TRBD1 or TRBD2 (6 bases each). Germline lookup yields CDR1 MNHNS and CDR2 SASEGT. Trimming stripped 4 bases from V and 6 bases from J, with 20 bases between. This CDR3 spans 16 amino acids. The CDR3: CASSAQGGHSGDTQYF. CDR3 nucleotide sequence: TGTGCCAGCAGTGCTCAAGGGGGGCACTCTGGGGATACGCAGTATTTT.

The chain combines TRBV7-3 with TRBJ1-1, with D hard to call. V was pared by 2 bases and J by 3 bases, with 10 bases between. Germline-derived CDR1 and CDR2 are SGHTA and FQGTGA. The CDR3 covers 14 residues. The CDR3 spells CASSLGGPDTEAFF. The DNA of the CDR3 is TGTGCCAGCAGCTTAGGAGGGCCGGACACTGAAGCTTTCTTT.

This chain links TRBV5-5 with TRBJ1-1; D gene ambiguous. Germline lookup yields CDR1 SGHKS and CDR2 YYEKEE (reference sequence). The germline V and J ends were trimmed by 1 base and 1 base, with 5 bases remaining between them. CDR3 length: 13 residues. This CDR3 is CASSLSWNTEAFF. The CDR3 nucleotides read TGTGCCAGCAGCTTGTCGTGGAACACTGAAGCTTTCTTT.

This chain joins TRBV9 and TRBJ2-1; D may be TRBD2 (5 bases). CDR1 and CDR2 from the germline V gene are SGDLS and YYNGEE. Trimming took 3 bases from V and 5 from J, leaving 9 bases between them. The CDR3 contains 13 residues. CDR3 protein: CASSAGLDNEQFF. CDR3 DNA: TGTGCCAGCAGCGCGGGGTTGGACAATGAGCAGTTCTTC.

This clone was detected only a few times. The chain recombines TRBV14 with TRBJ1-2; 9 bases are shared with TRBD1. The CDR3 has 16 residues. CDR1 is SGHDN and CDR2 is FVKESK in the germline V gene. J lost 3 bases, V lost 5 bases, and 10 bases had no gene match. The CDR3 here is CASSAWRTGDDYGYTF. The CDR3 DNA sequence: TGTGCCAGCAGCGCTTGGAGGACAGGGGACGACTATGGCTACACCTTC.

V gene TRBV11-2 combines with J gene TRBJ2-7; D gene uncertain. CDR3 length: 12 amino acids. The germline gives CDR1 SGHAT, CDR2 FQNNGV. Trimming stripped 2 bases from V and 6 bases from J, with 8 bases between. The CDR3 here is CASSLFVGEQYF. For the CDR3, the DNA is TGTGCCAGCAGCTTATTTGTGGGCGAGCAGTACTTC.

The genes are TRBV27 and TRBJ1-4, with 7 bases fitting TRBD1. Germline assignment: CDR1 MNHEY and CDR2 SMNVEV (reference sequence). J gave up 7 bases and V 5 bases, and 7 bases lay outside the gene matches. The CDR3 is 14 residues long. The CDR3 sequence is CASSSQGEGEKLFF. The CDR3 nucleotides read TGTGCCAGCAGTAGCCAGGGGGAGGGTGAAAAACTGTTTTTT.

V is TRBV5-1 and J is TRBJ2-3; TRBD1 aligns across 12 bases. The germline gives CDR1 SGHRS, CDR2 YFSETQ. V was pared by 4 bases and J by 11 bases, with 5 bases of the junction left unmatched. The CDR3 covers 13 residues. CDR3: CASSMGTGGVQYF. The CDR3 nucleotides read TGCGCCAGCAGCATGGGGACAGGGGGCGTGCAGTATTTT.

This clone was seen just once. The chain links TRBV7-9 to TRBJ2-3; D perhaps matches TRBD2 (7 bases). The V end was cut by 4 bases, the J end by 1 base, with 18 bases between. CDR1 and CDR2 from the germline V gene are SEHNR and FQNEAQ (reference sequence). CDR3 length: 17 amino acids. This CDR3 is CASSSTGGGGRTDTQYF. The CDR3 bases are TGTGCCAGCAGCTCCACGGGGGGCGGGGGCCGCACAGATACGCAGTATTTT.

The genes are TRBV7-2 and TRBJ1-5; no definite D call. The V gene lost 0 bases and the J gene lost 3 bases, with 6 bases spanning the gap. Germline CDR1 is SGHTA and CDR2 is FQGNSA. The CDR3 is made up of 14 amino acids. CDR3 in amino acids: CASSLAGSNQPQHF. Here the CDR3 DNA reads TGTGCCAGCAGCTTAGCGGGTTCCAATCAGCCCCAGCATTTT.

The chain recombines TRBV5-1 with TRBJ2-3, with 9 bases fitting TRBD1. Trimming took 5 bases from V and 4 from J; bases not matched to a gene: 8. The CDR3 is 15 residues long. Germline assignment: CDR1 SGHRS and CDR2 YFSETQ. The CDR3 spells CASRVGQGGPDTQYF. For the CDR3, the DNA is TGCGCCAGCAGGGTGGGACAGGGAGGCCCAGATACGCAGTATTTT. Looking up the rest from reference TRBV5-1 and TRBJ2-3 gives the full variable domain: KAGVTQTPRYLIKTRGQQVTLSCSPISGHRSVSWYQQTPGQGLQFLFEYFSETQRNKGNFPGRFSGRQFSNSRSEMNVSTLELGDSALYLCASRVGQGGPDTQYFGPGTRLTVL.

The V call is TRBV6-6, the J call TRBJ2-5, with D possibly matching TRBD1 (6 bases). The last part of the DNA fits TRBJ2-7 better; the J call may be wrong. Germline CDR1 MNHNY, CDR2 SVGAGI (reference sequence). The CDR3 length is 16 residues. In DNA, the CDR3 is TGTGCCAGCAGTTACCCCCGGGACATCGGTACCTACGAGCAGTACTTC. It translates to CASSYPRDIGTYEQYF.

The chain recombines TRBV23-1 with TRBJ2-2; possible D gene TRBD2, 5 bases. TRBV23-1 is designated an ORF whose function remains uncertain. CDR3 size: 14 residues. Trimming removed 4 bases at V and 0 bases at J, with 6 bases between. The CDR3 DNA is TGCGCCAGCAGTCTCGGGACGAACACCGGGGAGCTGTTTTTT. Its translation is CASSLGTNTGELFF.

The V gene is TRBV10-2, the J gene TRBJ1-1; weak D call: TRBD1 (5 bases). The CDR3 extends over 15 amino acids. V was cut by 6 bases and J by 8 bases, with 22 bases left in between. Germline values: CDR1 WSHSY, CDR2 SAAADI. CDR3 sequence: CASSATGGSWMEAFF. The CDR3 DNA is TGCGCCAGCAGCGCAACCGGGGGTTCGTGGATGGAAGCTTTCTTT.

The J gene is TRBJ2-5, the V gene TRBV6-5, with 13 bases that match TRBD2. The CDR3 extends over 16 amino acids. CDR1 MNHEY and CDR2 SVGAGI come from the germline V gene. The J segment lost 5 bases and the V segment lost 3 bases, leaving 6 bases of the junction unmatched. The CDR3 coding sequence is TGTGCCAGCAGTTATACTAGCGGGGGGGCGAGGGAGACCCAGTACTTC. Its translation: CASSYTSGGARETQYF.

The rearrangement uses TRBV4-1 and TRBJ1-5; TRBD1 matches at 8 bases. With 4 bases clipped from V and 7 bases from J, the junction kept 9 bases outside the gene matches. The CDR3 spans 15 residues. Germline CDR1 MGHRA, CDR2 YSYEKL. Here the CDR3 reads CASSLRQGSEQPQHF. CDR3 sequence (DNA): TGCGCCAGCAGCCTTCGACAGGGGAGCGAGCAGCCCCAGCATTTT.

This clone was counted a few times. The chain combines TRBV30 with TRBJ1-1; D ambiguous. The CDR3 totals 13 residues. Germline V CDR1 and CDR2: GTSNPN, SVGIG (reference sequence). V lost 0 bases, J lost 6 bases, and 11 bases lay in between. CDR3 region: CAWSVLGSAEAFF. CDR3 DNA: TGTGCCTGGAGTGTACTGGGATCGGCTGAAGCTTTCTTT.